Following are 32 T cell receptor beta chains from one sample sequenced in a study of T cell responses to AZD1222 COVID-19 vaccine. Libraries were prepared by immunoSEQ multiplex PCR; TCRdb keeps only in-frame clonotypes and omits some of them. The data show about 140,000 clones, around 89% seen once. The specimen was peripheral blood, collected on day 0 of AZD1222 vaccination. All receptors come from an adult in good health.

The chain recombines TRBV7-2 with TRBJ2-1, with 9 bases matching TRBD2. This CDR3 contains 15 residues. Germline CDR1 and CDR2: SGHTA and FQGNSA. V lost 1 base to trimming and J lost 5 bases; unmatched junction nucleotides: 3. The CDR3 loop reads CASSLGSGGNNEQFF. DNA of the CDR3: TGTGCCAGCAGCTTAGGAAGCGGGGGGAACAATGAGCAGTTCTTC. Combining the CDR3 with reference TRBV7-2 and TRBJ2-1 gives the whole variable domain GAGVSQSPSNKVTEKGKDVELRCDPISGHTALYWYRQSLGQGLEFLIYFQGNSAPDKSGLPSDRFSAERTGGSVSTLTIQRTQQEDSAVYLCASSLGSGGNNEQFFGPGTRLTVL.

The V call is TRBV30, the J call TRBJ2-7; TRBD1 aligns across 7 bases. CDR3 length equals 14 residues. The ends lost 2 bases at V and 6 bases at J; junction bases unmatched: 10. Germline CDR1 reads GTSNPN; CDR2 reads SVGIG (reference sequence). The CDR3 sequence is CAWSSPDRSGEQYF. CDR3 nucleotide sequence: TGTGCCTGGAGTTCCCCGGACAGGTCGGGCGAGCAGTACTTC. Full variable domain (missing parts from reference TRBV30 and TRBJ2-7): SQTIHQWPATLVQPVGSPLSLECTVEGTSNPNLYWYRQAAGRGLQLLFYSVGIGQISSEVPQNLSASRPQDRQFILSSKKLLLSDSGFYLCAWSSPDRSGEQYFGPGTRLTVT.

The J gene is TRBJ2-2, the V gene TRBV5-6, with D perhaps TRBD1 (6 bases). Germline V gene data show CDR1 as SGHDT and CDR2 as YYEEEE. The CDR3 spans 15 residues. V gave up 4 bases and J gave up 4 bases, with 14 bases separating them. The CDR3 region has the DNA TGTGCCAGCAGCCGTCGGACAGATGGCACCGGGGAGCTGTTTTTT. It encodes CASSRRTDGTGELFF.

The chain is built from TRBV6-5 and TRBJ1-1; D is perhaps TRBD1 (5 bases). V shed 5 bases and J shed 4 bases, with 14 bases lying between them. In germline, CDR1 is MNHEY, CDR2 SVGAGI. This CDR3 region has 14 residues. This CDR3 is CASSLLGTSTEAFF. DNA of the CDR3: TGTGCCAGCAGTCTACTAGGGACGAGCACTGAAGCTTTCTTT.

V is TRBV5-1 and J is TRBJ1-6; D gene unclear. V lost 0 bases, J lost 10 bases, and 14 bases lay in between. Germline values: CDR1 SGHRS, CDR2 YFSETQ. The CDR3 totals 15 residues. In DNA, the CDR3 is TGCGCCAGCAGCTTGGCGGGCAGTCGGTTCTCACCCCTCCACTTT. Amino acid sequence: CASSLAGSRFSPLHF.

The chain recombines TRBV19 with TRBJ2-2; the D is unclear. The germline gives CDR1 LNHDA, CDR2 SQIVND (reference sequence). CDR3 length equals 14 residues. V lost 7 bases and J lost 3, with 12 bases in between. In nucleotides, the CDR3 is TGTGCCAGTACACAGACCGCGGACACCGGGGAGCTGTTTTTT. This encodes CASTQTADTGELFF.

V gene TRBV10-3 combines with J gene TRBJ1-5; 8 positions agree with TRBD1. The CDR3 loop spans 15 amino acids. The germline V gene encodes CDR1 ENHRY and CDR2 SYGVKD. The J segment lost 4 bases and the V segment lost 2 bases, leaving 4 bases of the junction unmatched. The CDR3 loop is CAISESQGANQPQHF. CDR3 coding DNA: TGTGCCATCAGTGAGAGCCAGGGGGCAAATCAGCCCCAGCATTTT.

The chain links TRBV9 to TRBJ2-1; 10 bases are a match to TRBD2. The length of the CDR3 is 15 residues. V was pared by 3 bases and J by 0 bases, with 0 bases of the junction left unmatched. The germline V gene has CDR1 SGDLS and CDR2 YYNGEE. CDR3 loop: CASSEREGSYNEQFF. The CDR3 DNA sequence: TGTGCCAGCAGCGAGCGGGAGGGCTCCTACAATGAGCAGTTCTTC.

This sequence joins TRBV28 and TRBJ1-2; 10 bases fit TRBD1. CDR1 is MDHEN and CDR2 is SYDVKM in the germline V gene. V was clipped by 5 bases and J by 6 bases; unmatched bases: 6. The CDR3 covers 14 residues. DNA of the CDR3: TGTGCCAGCAGTCCCGGACAGGGGGGGCATGGCTACACCTTC. Translating it yields CASSPGQGGHGYTF.

This clone was detected only a few times. The V gene is TRBV2, the J gene TRBJ1-2; the match to TRBD1 covers 9 bases. The CDR3 sequence is 15 residues long. Germline CDR1 and CDR2: SNHLY and FYNNEI. Trimming removed 6 bases from V and 2 bases from J; junction bases left unmatched: 7. The CDR3 sequence: CASRRGQGRNYGYTF. Here the CDR3 DNA reads TGTGCCAGCAGAAGAGGACAGGGGCGAAACTATGGCTACACCTTC.

The chain joins TRBV27 to TRBJ1-2; D is uncertain. The CDR3 is 13 residues long. Trimming took 8 bases from V and 2 from J, leaving 12 bases between them. CDR1 MNHEY and CDR2 SMNVEV come from the germline V gene (reference sequence). CDR3 in amino acids: CASRQSDNYGYTF. CDR3 coding DNA: TGTGCCAGCCGTCAATCGGACAACTATGGCTACACCTTC.

The CDR3 is CASSYSRTGVPGELFF. CDR3 sequence (DNA): TGTGCCAGCAGTTACTCGCGGACAGGGGTTCCCGGGGAGCTGTTTTTT. The rearrangement links TRBV6-5 to TRBJ2-2; 9 bases agree with TRBD1. The CDR3 length is 16 residues. Germline CDR1 reads MNHEY; CDR2 reads SVGAGI. Trimming at V came to 0 bases and at J to 6 bases, leaving 5 bases not matched to a gene.

In regard to this clone: Germline and junction disagree at one end, which may indicate a read error. V and J are TRBV12-3 or TRBV12-4 and TRBJ1-6, with D possibly being TRBD1 (6 bases). This CDR3 is built from 12 residues. In DNA form, the CDR3 reads TGTGCCAGCGCGGGGGCAGGTTCATCCCTCCACTTT. As protein: CASAGAGSSLHF.

The J gene is TRBJ2-5, the V gene TRBV20-1, with D perhaps matching TRBD1 (5 bases). V lost 3 bases and J lost 2, with 10 bases in between. The CDR3 spans 13 residues. Germline CDR1 reads DFQATT; CDR2 reads SNEGSKA (reference sequence). CDR3 protein: CSASDSPQETQYF. In DNA, the CDR3 is TGCAGTGCTAGTGACAGCCCGCAAGAGACCCAGTACTTC.

The chain is built from TRBV19 and TRBJ2-1, with 9 bases aligning to TRBD1. The CDR3 has 18 residues. V lost 7 bases and J lost 3; bases outside the gene matches: 16. CDR1 is LNHDA, CDR2 SQIVND, per germline (reference sequence). The CDR3 here is CASTWVWDRASSYNEQFF. In DNA, the CDR3 is TGTGCCAGTACTTGGGTCTGGGACAGGGCATCAAGCTACAATGAGCAGTTCTTC.

V gene TRBV5-4 combines with J gene TRBJ1-3; D gene ambiguous. V was trimmed by 1 base and J by 3 bases, leaving 8 bases between them. CDR3 length: 14 residues. From germline, CDR1 is SGHNT and CDR2 YYREEE (reference sequence). The CDR3 DNA reads as TGTGCCAGCAGCTTGTCCTCGGGTGGAAACACCATATATTTT. This encodes CASSLSSGGNTIYF.

About this clone: This sample includes further DNA sequences coding for the same CDR3. The rearrangement uses TRBV2 and TRBJ1-2; D is undetermined. V was pared by 1 base and J by 5 bases, with 8 bases between. The CDR3 loop spans 13 amino acids. CDR1 and CDR2 from the germline V gene are SNHLY and FYNNEI. In nucleotides, the CDR3 is TGTGCCAGCAGTGAAGGGGAGAGGTATGGCTACACCTTC. Its translation: CASSEGERYGYTF.

This clone was detected once. This chain uses TRBV29-1 with TRBJ1-1; the D is unclear. V lost 7 bases and J 3 bases, leaving 18 bases between the germline ends. Germline V gives CDR1 SQVTM, CDR2 ANQGSEA. CDR3 length equals 14 residues. CDR3 sequence (DNA): TGCAGCGCCGGGAGGGCAGCCGGGGACACTGAAGCTTTCTTT. Its translation is CSAGRAAGDTEAFF.

The chain uses TRBV5-1 and TRBJ1-1; D is possibly TRBD1 (5 bases). Trimming stripped 4 bases from V and 0 bases from J, with 16 bases between. The CDR3 contains 16 residues. The germline V gene encodes CDR1 SGHRS and CDR2 YFSETQ. CDR3 coding DNA: TGCGCCAGCAGCCTGGATTTGGGGGTTATGAACACTGAAGCTTTCTTT. Translation gives CASSLDLGVMNTEAFF.

This chain links TRBV6-6 with TRBJ2-1; possible D gene TRBD1, 6 bases. The V and J ends lost 5 bases and 4 bases respectively, with 15 bases between them. Germline V gene sequence: CDR1 MNHNY, CDR2 SVGAGI (reference sequence). CDR3 size: 15 residues. CDR3 nucleotide sequence: TGTGCCAGCAGTGACACGGGACACACGTACAATGAGCAGTTCTTC. Translation gives CASSDTGHTYNEQFF.

The J gene is TRBJ2-1, the V gene TRBV19; TRBD1 agrees at 11 bases. V dropped 3 bases and J dropped 6; count of bases not matched to a gene: 4. Germline CDR1 LNHDA, CDR2 SQIVND (reference sequence). CDR3 length: 15 amino acids. In DNA form, the CDR3 reads TGTGCCAGTAGTATGGCCGGGACAGGGGGCAATGAGCAGTTCTTC. Protein product: CASSMAGTGGNEQFF.

The count of this clone is one. The rearrangement links TRBV7-9 to TRBJ2-5, with 8 bases fitting TRBD1. With V trimmed by 3 bases and J by 1 base, 13 bases remained unmatched. The CDR3 runs 18 residues. Germline CDR1 SEHNR, CDR2 FQNEAQ (reference sequence). The CDR3 DNA follows: TGTGCCAGCAGCTTCATTTCCCGGGACAGGAACACCCAAGAGACCCAGTACTTC. It codes for CASSFISRDRNTQETQYF.

V and J are TRBV15 and TRBJ1-4; D gene uncertain. CDR1 and CDR2 (germline): LNHNV, YYDKDF (reference sequence). The CDR3 is 17 amino acids. The germline V and J ends were trimmed by 0 bases and 4 bases, with 15 bases remaining between them. As DNA, the CDR3 is TGTGCCACCAGCAGAGATAACCGACGGAGAAATAATGAAAAACTGTTTTTT. This translates into CATSRDNRRRNNEKLFF. The variable domain in full, with the rest retrieved from reference TRBV15 and TRBJ1-4, is DAMVIQNPRYQVTQFGKPVTLSCSQTLNHNVMYWYQQKSSQAPKLLFHYYDKDFNNEADTPDNFQSRRPNTSFCFLDIRSPGLGDTAMYLCATSRDNRRRNNEKLFFGSGTQLSVL.

With respect to this clone: Germline and junction disagree at one end, which may indicate a read error. V and J are TRBV19 and TRBJ2-1; 13 bases line up with TRBD2. From germline, CDR1 is LNHDA and CDR2 SQIVND (reference sequence). The CDR3 runs to 15 residues. In DNA, the CDR3 is TGTGCCAGTAGTATAGCAATAGGTGGGACTAGCGGGAACATCTTC. It translates to CASSIAIGGTSGNIF.

V gene TRBV19 combines with J gene TRBJ2-1; 7 bases agree with TRBD2. This CDR3 comprises 13 residues. Germline CDR1 LNHDA, CDR2 SQIVND (reference sequence). Trimming at V came to 7 bases and at J to 4 bases, leaving 4 bases not matched to a gene. This CDR3 is CASIGGIYNEQFF. The CDR3 DNA reads as TGTGCCAGTATCGGGGGGATATACAATGAGCAGTTCTTC.

This rearrangement joins TRBV6-6 to TRBJ2-4, with 10 bases fitting TRBD2. This CDR3 comprises 14 residues. The germline V gene encodes CDR1 MNHNY and CDR2 SVGAGI (reference sequence). V shed 7 bases, J shed 3 bases, and the junction held 3 bases outside the gene matches. As DNA, the CDR3 is TGTGCCAGCACTAGCGGGAGTGACAAAAACATTCAGTACTTC. Translation gives CASTSGSDKNIQYF.

This clone has a handful of counts. V gene TRBV7-6 combines with J gene TRBJ2-7; D call uncertain. The germline CDR1 and CDR2 sequences are SGHVS and FNYEAQ. The CDR3 loop spans 13 amino acids. V was clipped by 5 bases and J by 6 bases, with 14 bases between them. CDR3 in DNA: TGTGCCAGCAGCGCTGGTCTCGTATCCGAGCAGTACTTC. It specifies CASSAGLVSEQYF.

The chain joins TRBV7-9 to TRBJ1-2; TRBD1 matches at 7 bases. Trimming removed 5 bases from V and 5 bases from J; junction bases left unmatched: 11. CDR1 SEHNR and CDR2 FQNEAQ come from the germline V gene (reference sequence). This CDR3 is 15 amino acids long. CDR3 DNA sequence: TGTGCCAGCAGCGCACAACCAGACAGGGATTATGGCTACACCTTC. Translation: CASSAQPDRDYGYTF.

The V call is TRBV28, the J call TRBJ1-5, with TRBD1 matching 7 bases. The germline V gene encodes CDR1 MDHEN and CDR2 SYDVKM. The CDR3 consists of 16 residues. V shed 3 bases, J shed 0 bases, and the junction held 5 bases outside the gene matches. CDR3 in amino acids: CASSFSRDSSNQPQHF. The CDR3 nucleotides are TGTGCCAGCAGTTTTTCACGGGACAGTAGCAATCAGCCCCAGCATTTT.

This clone has only one observation. The gene calls are TRBV28 and TRBJ2-7; 8 bases are shared with TRBD1. The V gene end was trimmed by 3 bases and the J gene end by 0 bases; junction bases not matched to a gene: 4. The CDR3 covers 15 residues. CDR1 is MDHEN and CDR2 is SYDVKM in the germline V gene. The CDR3 DNA sequence: TGTGCCAGCAGTTTTGGGGACAGGTTCTCCTACGAGCAGTACTTC. It codes for CASSFGDRFSYEQYF.

This chain uses TRBV27 with TRBJ2-7; D is ambiguous. The CDR3 is 15 amino acids. The germline CDR1 and CDR2 sequences are MNHEY and SMNVEV (reference sequence). Trimming took 1 base from V and 0 from J, leaving 10 bases between them. As DNA, the CDR3 is TGTGCCAGCAGTTTATATACGGGTTCCTCCTACGAGCAGTACTTC. It encodes CASSLYTGSSYEQYF.

The chain uses TRBV20-1 and TRBJ2-7; a weak D match, TRBD1 (5 bases). V lost 8 bases, J lost 3 bases, and 11 bases lay in between. This CDR3 region has 11 residues. The V gene's germline CDR1 is DFQATT and CDR2 SNEGSKA (reference sequence). For the CDR3, the DNA is TGCAGTCCCCAGGGTCACTACGAGCAGTACTTC. It translates to CSPQGHYEQYF.